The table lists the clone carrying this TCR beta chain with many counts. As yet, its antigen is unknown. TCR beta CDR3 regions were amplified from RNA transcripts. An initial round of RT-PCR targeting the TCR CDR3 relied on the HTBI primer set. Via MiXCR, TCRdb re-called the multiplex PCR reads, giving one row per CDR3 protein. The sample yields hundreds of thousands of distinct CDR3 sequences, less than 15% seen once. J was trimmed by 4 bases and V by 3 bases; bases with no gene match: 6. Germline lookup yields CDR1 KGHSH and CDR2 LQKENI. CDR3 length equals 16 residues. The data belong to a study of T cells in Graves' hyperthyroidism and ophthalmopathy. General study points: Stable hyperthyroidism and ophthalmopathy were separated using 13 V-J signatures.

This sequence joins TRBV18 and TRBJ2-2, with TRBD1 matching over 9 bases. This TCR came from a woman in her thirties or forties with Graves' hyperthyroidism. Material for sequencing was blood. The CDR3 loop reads CASSPTGGSVTGELFF. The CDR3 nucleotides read TGTGCCAGCTCACCTACAGGGGGCTCGGTCACCGGGGAGCTGTTTTTT.